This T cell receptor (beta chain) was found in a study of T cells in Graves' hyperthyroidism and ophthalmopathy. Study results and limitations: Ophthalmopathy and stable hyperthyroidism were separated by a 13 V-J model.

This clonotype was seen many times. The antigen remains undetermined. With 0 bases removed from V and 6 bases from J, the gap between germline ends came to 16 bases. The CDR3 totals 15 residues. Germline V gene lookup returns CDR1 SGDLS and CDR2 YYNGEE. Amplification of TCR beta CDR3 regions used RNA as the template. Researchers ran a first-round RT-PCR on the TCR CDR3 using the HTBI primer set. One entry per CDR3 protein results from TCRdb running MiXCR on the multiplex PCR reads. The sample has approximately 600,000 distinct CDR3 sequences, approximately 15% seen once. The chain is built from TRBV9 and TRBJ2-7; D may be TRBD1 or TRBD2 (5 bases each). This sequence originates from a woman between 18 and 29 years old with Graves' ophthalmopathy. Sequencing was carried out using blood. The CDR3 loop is CASSVGGPWYAEQYF. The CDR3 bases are TGTGCCAGCAGCGTAGGGGGACCTTGGTACGCCGAGCAGTACTTC.